A selection of T cell receptor beta chains follows, all from one sample in a study of T-cell memory formation after mild COVID-19. TCRdb ran MiXCR on the 5' RACE reads and lists one entry per CDR3 protein. Of more than 300,000 distinct CDR3 sequences in the sample, around 13% were seen once. The specimen was PBMCs or a T cell subset sorted from them (not recorded which). These receptors all stem from a man between 18 and 29 years old who had mild COVID-19 (a few samples of this study predate the infection). Cell type and time point are not known. Each CDR3 is given with its conserved first and last residue. D genes are given only for firm matches. Rows may omit the clone size; those that give it use once, few, many or a size class.

J gene | CDR3 length | V gene | clone size | D gene | CDR3 protein | CDR3 DNA
TRBJ1-5 | 14 | TRBV6-2/TRBV6-3 | . | . | CASVRRGPNQPQHF | TGTGCCAGCGTCCGCAGGGGTCCCAATCAGCCCCAGCATTTT
TRBJ2-7 | 14 | TRBV29-1 | . | TRBD1 | CSVEVRTGSYEQYF | TGCAGCGTTGAAGTGCGGACAGGGAGCTACGAGCAGTACTTC
TRBJ2-1 | 14 | TRBV7-9 | few | . | CASSFWAVRNEQFF | TGTGCCAGCAGCTTTTGGGCAGTTCGAAATGAGCAGTTCTTC
TRBJ2-1 | 16 | TRBV4-3 | many | TRBD2 | CASSQLAGSSYNEQFF | TGCGCCAGCAGCCAGTTAGCGGGGTCCTCCTACAATGAGCAGTTCTTC
TRBJ2-6 | 14 | TRBV20-1 | few | . | CSARSWSGANVLTF | TGCAGTGCGAGAAGTTGGTCTGGGGCCAACGTCCTGACTTTC
TRBJ2-5 | 17 | TRBV4-1 | few | . | CASSQDLGPRDQETQYF | TGCGCCAGCAGCCAAGATTTGGGGCCTAGAGACCAAGAGACCCAGTACTTC
TRBJ2-5 | 16 | TRBV7-2 | few | . | CASSLDLWQRKETQYF | TGTGCCAGCAGCTTAGATCTGTGGCAGCGAAAAGAGACCCAGTACTTC
TRBJ2-1 | 15 | TRBV19 | few | TRBD2 | CASSRTSGDHNEQFF | TGTGCCAGTAGTAGAACTAGCGGGGACCACAATGAGCAGTTCTTC
TRBJ1-2 | 13 | TRBV5-1 | . | . | CASSLPGAGGYTF | TGCGCCAGCAGCTTGCCAGGGGCTGGTGGCTACACCTTC
TRBJ2-5 | 10 | TRBV18 | few | . | CASPGETQYF | TGTGCCAGCCCAGGAGAGACCCAGTACTTC
TRBJ1-1 | 12 | TRBV10-3 | . | . | CAISDGPTEAFF | TGTGCCATCAGTGATGGGCCCACTGAAGCTTTCTTT
TRBJ1-3 | 13 | TRBV18 | . | . | CASSPGERNTIYF | TGTGCCAGCTCACCGGGGGAGAGAAACACCATATATTTT
TRBJ1-1 | 15 | TRBV7-3 | . | . | CASSETGFGGTEAFF | TGTGCCAGCAGCGAAACAGGGTTCGGTGGTACTGAAGCTTTCTTT
TRBJ1-5 | 16 | TRBV4-3 | . | TRBD1 | CASSQGAGQGNQPQHF | TGCGCCAGCAGCCAAGGAGCGGGACAGGGTAATCAGCCCCAGCATTTT
TRBJ1-2 | 13 | TRBV15 | once | TRBD1 | CATSRDRSYGYTF | TGTGCCACCAGTCGGGACAGGTCTTATGGCTACACCTTC
TRBJ2-3 | 13 | TRBV7-2 | few | TRBD1 | CASMTGLTDTQYF | TGTGCCAGCATGACAGGGTTAACAGATACGCAGTATTTT
TRBJ2-2 | 16 | TRBV4-1 | many | . | CASSHPRDKNTGELFF | TGCGCCAGCAGCCACCCCCGGGACAAGAACACCGGGGAGCTGTTTTTT
TRBJ2-5 | 12 | TRBV2 | many | . | CASSAYQETQYF | TGTGCCAGCAGTGCGTACCAAGAGACCCAGTACTTC
TRBJ1-2 | 13 | TRBV7-9 | few | . | CASSFEENYGYTF | TGTGCCAGCAGCTTCGAAGAGAACTATGGCTACACCTTC
TRBJ2-7 | 14 | TRBV5-5 | few | . | CASSPTSNFYEQYF | TGTGCCAGCAGCCCCACCTCAAATTTCTACGAGCAGTACTTC
TRBJ2-1 | 13 | TRBV7-9 | few | . | CASTPGPYNEQFF | TGTGCCAGCACCCCCGGGCCTTACAATGAGCAGTTCTTC
TRBJ1-1 | 12 | TRBV5-6 | . | . | CASSLDYTEAFF | TGTGCCAGCAGCTTGGACTACACTGAAGCTTTCTTT
TRBJ1-1 | 13 | TRBV6-5 | . | . | CASRLSENTEAFF | TGTGCCAGCAGGCTATCAGAGAACACTGAAGCTTTCTTT
TRBJ1-4 | 14 | TRBV7-2 | few | . | CASSPSGRIEKLFF | TGTGCCAGCAGCCCGAGCGGGAGAATCGAAAAACTGTTTTTT
TRBJ1-4 | 17 | TRBV4-3 | . | . | CASSQDWPGFSNEKLFF | TGCGCCAGCAGCCAAGATTGGCCTGGGTTCTCTAATGAAAAACTGTTTTTT
TRBJ1-2 | 11 | TRBV29-1 | . | . | CSVDGGYGYTF | TGCAGCGTTGACGGGGGCTATGGCTACACCTTC
TRBJ2-2 | 14 | TRBV28 | few | TRBD1 | CASKTGTDTGELFF | TGTGCCAGCAAAACAGGGACAGACACCGGGGAGCTGTTTTTT
TRBJ2-2 | 15 | TRBV10-1 | . | . | CASSERGAGTGELFF | TGCGCCAGCAGTGAGCGGGGGGCAGGGACCGGGGAGCTGTTTTTT
TRBJ2-2 | 15 | TRBV6-2/TRBV6-3 | few | . | CASSTLGGPPAELFF | TGTGCCAGCAGCACCCTGGGGGGGCCCCCCGCGGAGCTGTTTTTT
TRBJ2-1 | 13 | TRBV29-1 | . | . | CSASPSGGDEQFF | TGCAGCGCCTCTCCCTCGGGCGGCGATGAGCAGTTCTTC
TRBJ1-2 | 13 | TRBV5-1 | many | TRBD1 | CASSPRTGDGYTF | TGCGCCAGCAGCCCCCGGACAGGGGATGGCTACACCTTC
TRBJ1-6 | 15 | TRBV19 | few | . | CASSLSERGNSPLHF | TGTGCCAGTAGTCTGTCGGAAAGGGGTAATTCACCCCTCCACTTT
TRBJ1-2 | 12 | TRBV27 | . | TRBD1 | CASSNRGGGYTF | TGTGCCAGCAGTAACAGGGGCGGTGGCTACACCTTC
TRBJ2-3 | 16 | TRBV4-2 | many | TRBD2 | CASSQLSGGPSDTQYF | TGTGCCAGCAGCCAACTGAGCGGGGGGCCATCCGATACGCAGTATTTT
TRBJ1-2 | 13 | TRBV20-1 | few | . | CSARVNGDWGYTF | TGCAGTGCTAGAGTAAATGGGGACTGGGGCTACACCTTC
TRBJ1-1 | 13 | TRBV10-3 | few | . | CAITLGENTEAFF | TGTGCCATCACCCTAGGGGAGAACACTGAAGCTTTCTTT
TRBJ1-6 | 15 | TRBV6-5 | few | . | CASSYSSPRETPLHF | TGTGCCAGCAGTTACTCGAGCCCCAGGGAGACACCCCTCCACTTT
TRBJ2-1 | 13 | TRBV2 | . | . | CASSEGRGNEQFF | TGTGCCAGCAGTGAGGGTAGAGGCAATGAGCAGTTCTTC
TRBJ1-1 | 16 | TRBV6-5 | few | . | CASSYGGAGMNTEAFF | TGTGCCAGCAGTTACGGGGGGGCTGGAATGAACACTGAAGCTTTCTTT
TRBJ2-3 | 12 | TRBV20-1 | few | TRBD2 | CSVRLAGGVQYF | TGCAGTGTCCGGCTAGCGGGGGGGGTGCAGTATTTT
TRBJ2-1 | 13 | TRBV5-1 | many | . | CASSLDWSNEQFF | TGCGCCAGCAGCTTGGACTGGTCCAATGAGCAGTTCTTC